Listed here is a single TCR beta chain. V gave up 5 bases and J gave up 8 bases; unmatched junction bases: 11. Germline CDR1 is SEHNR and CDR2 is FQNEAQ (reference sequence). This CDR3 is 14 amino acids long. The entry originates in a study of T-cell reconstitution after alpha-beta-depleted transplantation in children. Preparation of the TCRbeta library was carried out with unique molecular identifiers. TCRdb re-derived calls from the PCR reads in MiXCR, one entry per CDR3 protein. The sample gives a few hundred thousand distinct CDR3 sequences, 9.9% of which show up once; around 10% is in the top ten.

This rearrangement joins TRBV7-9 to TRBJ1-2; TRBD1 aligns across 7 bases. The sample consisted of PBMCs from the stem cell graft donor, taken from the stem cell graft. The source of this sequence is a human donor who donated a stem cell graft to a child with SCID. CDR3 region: CASSASSGGEGYTF. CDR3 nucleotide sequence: TGTGCCAGCAGCGCCTCCTCAGGGGGAGAAGGCTACACCTTC.